Listed below are T cell receptor beta chains from one sample, sequenced in a study of cytomegalovirus exposure and HLA in healthy donors. TCRdb's table, derived via immunoSEQ multiplex PCR, lists solely in-frame clones and lacks some. The sample has approximately 150,000 clones, 80% seen once. Sequenced sample: PBMCs. Source of these receptors: a male donor in good health and CMV-seronegative. The CDR3 runs from the conserved cysteine through the conserved F or W. The D gene is left open where the match is weak. Expanded clones get a size class; other rows say once, few or many, or leave the size out.

d_gene: TRBD1; j_gene: TRBJ2-7; v_gene: TRBV7-2; abundance: NA; CDR3nt: TGTGCCAGCAGCTTAACCCCGACAGGGACCGAGCAGTACTTC; CDR3aa: CASSLTPTGTEQYF
d_gene: NA; j_gene: TRBJ2-5; v_gene: TRBV4-1; abundance: NA; CDR3nt: TGCGCCAGCAGCCCCCCGGGGAAAGAGACCCAGTACTTC; CDR3aa: CASSPPGKETQYF
d_gene: NA; j_gene: TRBJ2-7; v_gene: TRBV7-6; abundance: NA; CDR3nt: TGTGCCAGCAGCTTAGGTGGTCGGTCCTACGAGCAGTACTTC; CDR3aa: CASSLGGRSYEQYF
d_gene: NA; j_gene: TRBJ1-2; v_gene: TRBV6-6; abundance: NA; CDR3nt: TGTGCCAGCACCATCCAGGGTCTTCCGAAAAACTATGGCTACACCTTC; CDR3aa: CASTIQGLPKNYGYTF
d_gene: TRBD1; j_gene: TRBJ1-2; v_gene: TRBV29-1; abundance: once; CDR3nt: TGCAGCGTCACCGGGACAGGCTCTGGCTACACCTTC; CDR3aa: CSVTGTGSGYTF
d_gene: TRBD1; j_gene: TRBJ1-2; v_gene: TRBV10-3; abundance: NA; CDR3nt: TGTGCCATCAGTGAGGGGACAGGCGCCAACTATGGCTACACCTTC; CDR3aa: CAISEGTGANYGYTF
d_gene: TRBD1; j_gene: TRBJ1-2; v_gene: TRBV19; abundance: once; CDR3nt: TGTGCCAGTAGTATTCGACAGGGCGGCTACACCTTC; CDR3aa: CASSIRQGGYTF
d_gene: TRBD1; j_gene: TRBJ1-4; v_gene: TRBV19; abundance: NA; CDR3nt: TGTGCCAGTACCCTGACAGGGGATAATGAAAAACTGTTTTTT; CDR3aa: CASTLTGDNEKLFF
d_gene: NA; j_gene: TRBJ2-5; v_gene: TRBV10-3; abundance: NA; CDR3nt: TGTGCCATCAGTGACGAGGAGACCCAGTACTTC; CDR3aa: CAISDEETQYF
d_gene: NA; j_gene: TRBJ2-2; v_gene: TRBV6-5; abundance: NA; CDR3nt: TGTGCCAGCAGCCGGGGTGGGGGGGAGCTGTTTTTT; CDR3aa: CASSRGGGELFF
d_gene: NA; j_gene: TRBJ2-7; v_gene: TRBV7-6; abundance: NA; CDR3nt: TGTGCCAGCAGCGGGAGCGGAGGGGCATACGAGCAGTACTTC; CDR3aa: CASSGSGGAYEQYF
d_gene: NA; j_gene: TRBJ1-1; v_gene: TRBV7-6; abundance: few; CDR3nt: TGTGCCAGCAGCTTAGGACCTGACAGGCCGAACACTGAAGCTTTCTTT; CDR3aa: CASSLGPDRPNTEAFF
d_gene: TRBD2; j_gene: TRBJ2-1; v_gene: TRBV30; abundance: NA; CDR3nt: TGTGCCTGGGAGCGGGGGGGCGACTACAATGAGCAGTTCTTC; CDR3aa: CAWERGGDYNEQFF
d_gene: NA; j_gene: TRBJ2-2; v_gene: TRBV19; abundance: NA; CDR3nt: TGTGCCAGTAGTATTTCAGGGGTTGACACCGGGGAGCTGTTTTTT; CDR3aa: CASSISGVDTGELFF
d_gene: NA; j_gene: TRBJ1-1; v_gene: TRBV6-5; abundance: NA; CDR3nt: TGTGCCACCAAACAGGAATACTATGTGAACACTGAAGCTTTCTTT; CDR3aa: CATKQEYYVNTEAFF
d_gene: NA; j_gene: TRBJ2-5; v_gene: TRBV5-1; abundance: NA; CDR3nt: TGCGCCAGCAGCTTGGCCTTTCAGGGCGAGACCCAGTACTTC; CDR3aa: CASSLAFQGETQYF
d_gene: NA; j_gene: TRBJ2-1; v_gene: TRBV7-2; abundance: NA; CDR3nt: TGTGCCAGCAGCCAGATTGCCTACAATGAGCAGTTCTTC; CDR3aa: CASSQIAYNEQFF
d_gene: NA; j_gene: TRBJ2-1; v_gene: TRBV5-4; abundance: NA; CDR3nt: TGTGCCAGCAGCTTGGCCGGGAGCTCCTACAATGAGCAGTTCTTC; CDR3aa: CASSLAGSSYNEQFF
d_gene: TRBD1; j_gene: TRBJ1-6; v_gene: TRBV7-9; abundance: NA; CDR3nt: TGTGCCAGCAGCTCCGCCCCCGGGACAGGTTCACCCCTCCACTTT; CDR3aa: CASSSAPGTGSPLHF
d_gene: NA; j_gene: TRBJ2-7; v_gene: TRBV4-1; abundance: few; CDR3nt: TGCGCCAGCAGCCAAGAGGTCGGGGTCGCGGACGAGCAGTACTTC; CDR3aa: CASSQEVGVADEQYF
d_gene: NA; j_gene: TRBJ1-2; v_gene: TRBV7-9; abundance: once; CDR3nt: TGTGCCAGCAGCTTAAGAGCAGGGCTCTATGGCTACACCTTC; CDR3aa: CASSLRAGLYGYTF
d_gene: NA; j_gene: TRBJ1-5; v_gene: TRBV6-1; abundance: once; CDR3nt: TGTGCCAGCGACCCGACGTCCGGGGGCAATCAGCCCCAGCATTTT; CDR3aa: CASDPTSGGNQPQHF
d_gene: NA; j_gene: TRBJ1-2; v_gene: TRBV9; abundance: NA; CDR3nt: TGTGCCAGCAGCACACAGGGAGGGAGCTATAACTATGGCTACACCTTC; CDR3aa: CASSTQGGSYNYGYTF
d_gene: TRBD1; j_gene: TRBJ2-7; v_gene: TRBV19; abundance: NA; CDR3nt: TGTGCCAGTAGTCCGACGACAGGGGGCTACGAGCAGTACTTC; CDR3aa: CASSPTTGGYEQYF
d_gene: TRBD1; j_gene: TRBJ2-7; v_gene: TRBV19; abundance: NA; CDR3nt: TGTGCCAGTAGTACGGGACAGGGTGGCGCCGAGCAGTACTTC; CDR3aa: CASSTGQGGAEQYF
d_gene: NA; j_gene: TRBJ2-1; v_gene: TRBV6-5; abundance: NA; CDR3nt: TGTGCCAGCAGATATACGGGAAATCGGGACAATGAGCAGTTCTTC; CDR3aa: CASRYTGNRDNEQFF
d_gene: NA; j_gene: TRBJ2-7; v_gene: TRBV4-3; abundance: once; CDR3nt: TGCGCCAGCAGCCAACTGGTGGCCGCGGTCTACGAGCAGTACTTC; CDR3aa: CASSQLVAAVYEQYF
d_gene: TRBD1; j_gene: TRBJ1-1; v_gene: TRBV5-5; abundance: NA; CDR3nt: TGTGCCAGCAGCTGGGCGGGACAGGCGAACACTGAAGCTTTCTTT; CDR3aa: CASSWAGQANTEAFF